This T cell receptor (beta chain) comes out of a study of regulatory T cells in long-lasting Graves disease. A note on this clonotype: Its antigen is as yet unknown.

Specified time point: newly diagnosed GD, antithyroid drugs for less than 3 months. The TCR library was prepared using RNA isolated from PBMCs. CDR1 and CDR2 (germline): SQVTM, ANQGSEA. J gave up 0 bases and V 4 bases, and 5 bases lay outside the gene matches. The CDR3 length is 14 residues. General study findings and limits: Exclusively peripheral blood, rather than thyroid tissue, was studied.

iRepertoire HTBI primers and Arm-PCR of CDR3 regions built TCR beta libraries. TCRdb ran MiXCR on the multiplex PCR reads and lists one entry per CDR3 protein. The sample includes hundreds of thousands of distinct CDR3 sequences, 15% seen only once; the top ten take about 8.2%. The same sample was also used in a study of T cells in Graves' hyperthyroidism and ophthalmopathy. That source notes: Investigators excluded patients with uncontrolled infection, other autoimmune disease, pregnancy or lactation. Peripheral blood also featured most of the thyroid clonotypes expanded above 0.001.

The sample consisted of peripheral blood mononuclear cells (PBMCs), taken at new diagnosis, from a patient treated with antithyroid drugs. The V and J genes are TRBV29-1 and TRBJ2-7; 8 bases match TRBD1. The sequence was obtained from a woman aged 40 to 49 with Graves disease. The CDR3 bases are TGCAGCGTTGTAGGACAGGGAAGCTCCTACGAGCAGTACTTC. This codes for CSVVGQGSSYEQYF.